This T cell receptor beta chain was recorded in a study of cytotoxic CD8 clonotypes in ibrutinib-treated CLL. Trimming removed 0 bases from V and 7 bases from J, with 6 bases in between. The CDR3 runs 12 residues. Looked up from germline, CDR1 is MGHRA and CDR2 is YSYEKL. This clone appeared once. The assay was immunoSEQ multiplex PCR, and TCRdb's table has in-frame clones only and misses some. The sample includes approximately 190,000 clones, around 75% of them seen just once. This chain joins TRBV4-1 and TRBJ1-2; no firm D call. The source of this sequence is a human donor with chronic lymphocytic leukemia. The specimen was PBMCs, collected after 12 months of ibrutinib treatment. The CDR3 loop reads CASSQDLGGYTF. The CDR3 DNA sequence: TGCGCCAGCAGCCAAGATCTGGGTGGCTACACCTTC.